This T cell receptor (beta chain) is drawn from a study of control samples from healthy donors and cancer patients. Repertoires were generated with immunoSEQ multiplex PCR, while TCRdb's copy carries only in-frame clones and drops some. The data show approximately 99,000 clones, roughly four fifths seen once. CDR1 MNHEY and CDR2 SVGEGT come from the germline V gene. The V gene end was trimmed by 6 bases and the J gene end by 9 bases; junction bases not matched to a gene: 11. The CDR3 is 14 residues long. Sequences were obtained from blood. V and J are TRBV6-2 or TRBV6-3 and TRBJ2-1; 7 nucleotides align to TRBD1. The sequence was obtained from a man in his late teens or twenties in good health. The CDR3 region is CASSPTGKLGEQFF. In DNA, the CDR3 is TGTGCCAGCAGCCCGACAGGGAAACTTGGTGAGCAGTTCTTC.